This TCR beta chain was documented in a study of radiotherapy plus CTLA-4 blockade in lung cancer. Study background: Among patients, around 19% showed objective responses, and approximately 29% had disease control. Study conclusions and caveats: Early clone dynamics of blood T cells, plus interferon-beta, reportedly predicted response best. In blood, after radiotherapy plus ipilimumab, tumor-derived TCR clones expanded.

Chemo-refractory metastatic non-small-cell lung cancer patients underwent focal radiation alongside CTLA-4 blockade with ipilimumab. The V gene lost 0 bases and the J gene lost 1 base, with 4 bases spanning the gap. Germline-derived CDR1 and CDR2 are SGHRS and YFSETQ. The CDR3 is 14 amino acids. For this clone: The antigen remains unidentified.

Clones were read by immunoSEQ multiplex PCR, and TCRdb kept only the in-frame ones, dropping some. Of tens of thousands of clones in the sample, approximately 91% were seen once. The starting material was peripheral blood, obtained from a patient treated with radiotherapy plus ipilimumab. The rearrangement links TRBV5-1 to TRBJ2-2; the D is unclear. This TCR derives from a human donor with non-small cell lung cancer whose response to radiotherapy plus ipilimumab could not be evaluated. The CDR3 DNA sequence: TGCGCCAGCAGCTTGGACGGGAACACCGGGGAGCTGTTTTTT. This sequence encodes CASSLDGNTGELFF.